The sequence of this TCR beta chain was determined in a study of OX40 agonist ivuxolimab in advanced cancers. Profiled with immunoSEQ multiplex PCR; TCRdb holds only in-frame clones, not every one. Of about 55,000 clones listed, 86% are singletons. Trimming took 2 bases from V and 5 from J, leaving 10 bases between them. Germline V gives CDR1 SEHNR, CDR2 FQNEAQ (reference sequence). The CDR3 is 14 residues long. The origin of this receptor is an adult with an advanced solid tumor such as melanoma, head and neck, liver or kidney cancer. This rearrangement joins TRBV7-9 to TRBJ2-1; maybe TRBD2 (6 bases). The source material was CD4+ or CD8+ T cells sorted from blood, sampled in a trial of the OX40 agonist ivuxolimab. This chain's CDR3 is CASSLSGGHNEQFF. The CDR3 DNA follows: TGTGCCAGCAGCTTAAGTGGAGGGCACAATGAGCAGTTCTTC.